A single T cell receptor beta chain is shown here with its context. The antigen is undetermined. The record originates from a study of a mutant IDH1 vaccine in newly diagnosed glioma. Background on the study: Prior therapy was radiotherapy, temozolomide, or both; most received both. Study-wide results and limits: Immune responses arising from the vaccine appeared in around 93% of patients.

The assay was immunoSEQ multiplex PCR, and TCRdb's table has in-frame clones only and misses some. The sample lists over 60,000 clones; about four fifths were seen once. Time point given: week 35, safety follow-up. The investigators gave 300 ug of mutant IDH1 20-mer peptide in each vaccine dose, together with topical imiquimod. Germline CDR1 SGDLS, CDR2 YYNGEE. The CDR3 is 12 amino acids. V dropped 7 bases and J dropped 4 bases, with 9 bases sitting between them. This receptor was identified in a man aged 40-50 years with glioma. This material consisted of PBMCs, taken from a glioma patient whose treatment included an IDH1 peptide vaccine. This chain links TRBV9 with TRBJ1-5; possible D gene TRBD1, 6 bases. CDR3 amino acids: CASGTGNQPQHF. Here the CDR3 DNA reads TGTGCCAGCGGCACAGGGAATCAGCCCCAGCATTTT.